A selection of T cell receptor beta chains follows, all from one sample in a study of control samples from healthy donors and cancer patients. Clones were sequenced by immunoSEQ multiplex PCR, and TCRdb holds only the in-frame ones, with some missing. Here the sample spans under 150,000 clones, over 85% being singletons. The sequenced material came from blood. The receptors come from a man under 40 in good health. Each CDR3 is given with its conserved first and last residue. A D gene is named only where the DNA matches it firmly. Not all rows give a size; the values are once, few, many and, for expanded clones, a class.

D gene	V gene	clone size	J gene	CDR3 protein	CDR3 DNA
-	TRBV19	-	TRBJ2-5	CASSLGETQYF	TGTGCCAGTAGTCTCGGTGAGACCCAGTACTTC
-	TRBV19	-	TRBJ2-1	CASSSQPGNEQFF	TGTGCCAGTAGCTCACAACCGGGTAATGAGCAGTTCTTC
-	TRBV6-5	-	TRBJ2-5	CASRSPVAAQETQYF	TGTGCCAGCAGGTCTCCGGTGGCAGCCCAAGAGACCCAGTACTTC
-	TRBV2	-	TRBJ2-2	CANSMGPTGELFF	TGTGCCAACTCCATGGGACCGACCGGGGAGCTGTTTTTT
-	TRBV2	once	TRBJ1-1	CASTERQGTEAFF	TGTGCCAGCACCGAACGGCAGGGGACTGAAGCTTTCTTT
-	TRBV15	-	TRBJ2-2	CATSSYPQRVTGELFF	TGTGCCACCAGCAGTTATCCCCAGCGAGTTACCGGGGAGCTGTTTTTT
TRBD2	TRBV11-2	-	TRBJ2-1	CASSPHGVLAGVPGNEQFF	TGTGCCAGCAGCCCTCACGGCGTCCTAGCGGGAGTTCCAGGCAATGAGCAGTTCTTC
-	TRBV30	-	TRBJ1-1	CAWLPGPNTEAFF	TGTGCCTGGTTACCCGGTCCGAACACTGAAGCTTTCTTT
TRBD1	TRBV19	-	TRBJ1-2	CASTRADREYGYTF	TGTGCCAGTACTAGGGCGGACAGGGAATATGGCTACACCTTC
TRBD2	TRBV18	-	TRBJ2-3	CASSRLSGSGADTQYF	TGTGCCAGCTCACGACTTAGCGGAAGCGGGGCAGATACGCAGTATTTT
-	TRBV27	-	TRBJ1-1	CASSEVRVWDGRNTEAFF	TGTGCCAGCAGCGAAGTACGAGTTTGGGACGGCAGGAACACTGAAGCTTTCTTT
TRBD2	TRBV7-9	once	TRBJ2-2	CASSLWTSGKINTGELFF	TGTGCCAGCAGCTTGTGGACTAGCGGAAAAATCAACACCGGGGAGCTGTTTTTT
TRBD2	TRBV7-9	-	TRBJ2-7	CASSRPGGFYEQYF	TGTGCCAGCAGCCGCCCGGGAGGGTTTTACGAGCAGTACTTC
TRBD2	TRBV4-1	-	TRBJ2-3	CASSQISGRITDTQYF	TGCGCCAGCAGCCAGATTAGCGGGAGAATCACAGATACGCAGTATTTT
-	TRBV12-3/TRBV12-4	-	TRBJ1-6	CASSSRNSPLHF	TGTGCCAGCAGCTCCAGAAATTCACCCCTCCACTTT
TRBD1	TRBV30	-	TRBJ1-5	CAWSTGGDQPQHF	TGTGCCTGGAGTACAGGGGGAGATCAGCCCCAGCATTTT
-	TRBV9	-	TRBJ2-2	CASSWNSRGTGELFF	TGTGCCAGCAGTTGGAATAGCAGGGGCACCGGGGAGCTGTTTTTT
TRBD2	TRBV14	-	TRBJ2-2	CASSQVFVFVREGPTGELFF	TGTGCCAGCAGCCAAGTTTTCGTGTTTGTGCGGGAGGGCCCCACCGGGGAGCTGTTTTTT
TRBD2	TRBV13	-	TRBJ2-7	CASRSLAGGSYEQYF	TGTGCCAGCAGGAGTTTGGCGGGAGGATCCTACGAGCAGTACTTC
TRBD2	TRBV7-3	-	TRBJ2-1	CASSSLSGSSYNEQFF	TGTGCCAGCAGCTCGCTTAGCGGGAGTTCCTACAATGAGCAGTTCTTC
TRBD2	TRBV6-2/TRBV6-3	-	TRBJ2-1	CASSYPAGEFSYNEQFF	TGTGCCAGCAGTTACCCCGCGGGAGAATTTTCCTACAATGAGCAGTTCTTC
-	TRBV4-1	-	TRBJ2-7	CASSQEGAPQYEQYF	TGCGCCAGCAGCCAAGAGGGAGCGCCCCAGTACGAGCAGTACTTC
-	TRBV11-2	-	TRBJ1-2	CASSLDRLVDGYTF	TGTGCCAGCAGCTTAGATCGGTTGGTAGATGGCTACACCTTC
-	TRBV10-2	-	TRBJ1-2	CAKNPLLPGLCGYTF	TGCGCCAAAAACCCCCTATTGCCGGGGTTATGTGGCTACACCTTC
TRBD2	TRBV4-2	-	TRBJ2-7	CASSQAPLTSGAYEQYF	TGTGCCAGCAGCCAAGCCCCGCTGACTAGCGGGGCCTACGAGCAGTACTTC
TRBD1	TRBV19	-	TRBJ1-3	CASRTGQPGNTIYF	TGTGCCAGTAGGACGGGACAGCCTGGAAACACCATATATTTT
-	TRBV2	-	TRBJ1-4	CASSFRRGSTNEKLFF	TGTGCCAGCAGTTTTCGCCGAGGTTCAACTAATGAAAAACTGTTTTTT
TRBD1	TRBV4-1	-	TRBJ1-5	CASSQDPGQLNQPQHF	TGCGCCAGCAGCCAAGATCCGGGACAGCTAAATCAGCCCCAGCATTTT
-	TRBV30	-	TRBJ2-7	CAWSVLYEQYF	TGTGCCTGGAGTGTACTTTACGAGCAGTACTTC
TRBD2	TRBV7-9	-	TRBJ2-3	CASSLAHFGGGRAVDTQYF	TGTGCCAGCAGCTTAGCGCATTTCGGCGGCGGGAGGGCCGTAGATACGCAGTATTTT
TRBD2	TRBV29-1	-	TRBJ2-1	CSVEAAGGGEQFF	TGCAGCGTTGAAGCAGCGGGAGGGGGTGAGCAGTTCTTC
-	TRBV5-1	-	TRBJ1-6	CASTPEGPHYNSPLHF	TGCGCCAGCACCCCAGAGGGACCCCATTATAATTCACCCCTCCACTTT
TRBD1	TRBV25-1	-	TRBJ2-7	CASSPGQGYEQYF	TGTGCCAGCTCACCGGGACAGGGGTACGAGCAGTACTTC
-	TRBV29-1	-	TRBJ1-5	CSVDDPPYQPQHF	TGCAGCGTGGATGACCCGCCATATCAGCCCCAGCATTTT
TRBD1	TRBV2	-	TRBJ1-2	CASKKQGADGYTF	TGTGCCAGCAAAAAACAGGGGGCCGATGGCTACACCTTC
-	TRBV7-3	-	TRBJ1-1	CDLRPWRQGYRRNTEAFF	TGTGACTTACGCCCATGGAGGCAGGGTTACAGAAGGAACACTGAAGCTTTCTTT
-	TRBV3-1/TRBV3-2	-	TRBJ1-1	CASRKTVNTEAFF	TGTGCCAGCAGGAAGACAGTGAACACTGAAGCTTTCTTT
-	TRBV10-1	-	TRBJ2-1	CASSVARDEQFF	TGCGCCAGCAGTGTTGCCCGTGATGAGCAGTTCTTC
-	TRBV11-3	-	TRBJ2-7	CASSLVWSNKRDEQYF	TGTGCCAGCAGCTTAGTTTGGTCCAATAAAAGGGACGAGCAGTACTTC
-	TRBV27	-	TRBJ2-7	CASKRTAGAYEQYF	TGTGCCAGCAAGCGTACGGCGGGTGCCTACGAGCAGTACTTC
-	TRBV2	-	TRBJ2-1	CASSRLGGSYNEQFF	TGTGCCAGCAGCCGGTTGGGGGGTTCCTACAATGAGCAGTTCTTC
-	TRBV2	-	TRBJ2-3	CASSDYDTDTQYF	TGTGCCAGCAGTGATTACGACACAGATACGCAGTATTTT
-	TRBV6-5	-	TRBJ1-3	CAGGAGDFGNTIYF	TGTGCCGGTGGGGCAGGGGACTTTGGAAACACCATATATTTT
-	TRBV27	few	TRBJ2-6	CASTKQGASGANVLTF	TGTGCCAGCACTAAACAGGGAGCTTCTGGGGCCAACGTCCTGACTTTC
TRBD1	TRBV3-1/TRBV3-2	-	TRBJ1-3	CASSPYLTGGSLSSGNTIYF	TGTGCCAGCAGCCCTTATTTGACAGGGGGTTCCCTCAGCTCTGGAAACACCATATATTTT
-	TRBV7-2	-	TRBJ2-7	CASSLVSYYEQYF	TGTGCCAGCAGCTTAGTGTCGTATTACGAGCAGTACTTC
TRBD2	TRBV11-2	-	TRBJ2-7	CASSWEWRAGGDEQYF	TGTGCCAGCAGCTGGGAATGGCGAGCGGGAGGGGACGAGCAGTACTTC
TRBD1	TRBV7-9	-	TRBJ1-1	CAILPDRETEAFF	TGTGCCATCCTCCCGGACAGGGAGACTGAAGCTTTCTTT